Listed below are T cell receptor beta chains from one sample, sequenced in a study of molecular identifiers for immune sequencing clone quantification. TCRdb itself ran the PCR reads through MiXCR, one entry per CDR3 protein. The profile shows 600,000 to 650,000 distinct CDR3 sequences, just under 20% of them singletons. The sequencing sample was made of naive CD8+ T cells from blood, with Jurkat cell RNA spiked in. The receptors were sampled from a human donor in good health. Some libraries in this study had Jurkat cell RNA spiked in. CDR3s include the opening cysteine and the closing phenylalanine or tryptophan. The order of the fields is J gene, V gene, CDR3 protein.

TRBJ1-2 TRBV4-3 CASSQDRRDGGYTF
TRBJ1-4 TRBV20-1 CSAREVQGGPTNEKLFF
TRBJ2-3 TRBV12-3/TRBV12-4 CASSLASQLTDTQYF
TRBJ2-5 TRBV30 CAWSDLVETQYF
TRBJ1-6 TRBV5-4 CASSLAKRQTGTPLHF
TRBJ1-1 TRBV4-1 CASSQKVDGRGNTEAFF
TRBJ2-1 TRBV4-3 CASSQDRAYNEQFF
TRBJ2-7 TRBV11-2 CASSLEGHYEQYF
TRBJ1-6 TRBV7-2 CASSLEGITYNSPLHF
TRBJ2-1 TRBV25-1 CASRIGGEQFF
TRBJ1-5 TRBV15 CATGTGEGNQPQHF